Listed below are T cell receptor beta chains from one sample, sequenced in a study of T cell responses to AZD1222 COVID-19 vaccine. Sequenced by immunoSEQ multiplex PCR; TCRdb stores in-frame clones only, minus some. The table includes 70,000 to 80,000 clones, about 78% detected once. The sequences come from peripheral blood, collected 28 days after the second AZD1222 dose. All receptors derive from an adult who received the AZD1222 COVID-19 vaccine. The CDR3 runs from the conserved cysteine through the conserved F or W.

TRBV5-1,TRBJ1-2,CASSSSWDTLYGYTF
TRBV7-9,TRBJ2-3,CASSWTSGSTDTQYF
TRBV28,TRBJ1-3,CASCRGRDTIYF
TRBV27,TRBJ2-7,CASSKKGSGLAGGTYEQYF
TRBV19,TRBJ1-1,CASGDRENTEAFF
TRBV15,TRBJ2-1,CATSRDGGTSGKNEQFF
TRBV30,TRBJ1-1,CAWSIPTGRTEAFF
TRBV3-1/TRBV3-2,TRBJ2-6,CASSQDAGVLGANVLTF
TRBV28,TRBJ1-6,CASSSGSTSPLHF
TRBV10-1,TRBJ2-1,CASSEGGIDYNEQFF
TRBV11-2,TRBJ2-7,CASSHLRAPGEQYF
TRBV28,TRBJ1-2,CASSLDLGDLANYGYTF
TRBV7-2,TRBJ1-6,CASKRDRGYSPLHF
TRBV29-1,TRBJ2-4,CSVMIGRNIQYF
TRBV7-9,TRBJ2-5,CASSLGTSDRETQYF
TRBV2,TRBJ2-2,CASSEPAGGDGELFF
TRBV4-3,TRBJ2-7,CASSQIIAGGVGYEQYF
TRBV30,TRBJ1-4,CAWSRNAEKLFF
TRBV24-1,TRBJ2-7,CATSGPSPRDRVGYEQYF
TRBV4-3,TRBJ2-3,CASSQVLTDTQYF
TRBV30,TRBJ1-4,CASSLSPSATNEKLFF
TRBV28,TRBJ2-1,CASSLAAGLYNEQFF
TRBV6-5,TRBJ2-5,CASSYGLQGQTETQYF
TRBV23-1,TRBJ2-2,CASSRATGLTGELFF
TRBV6-5,TRBJ2-7,CASSPRTGQTYEQYF
TRBV28,TRBJ2-4,CASSYMTSGAKNIQYF
TRBV28,TRBJ1-5,CASSLGGQGRTNQHF
TRBV4-3,TRBJ2-1,CASSRGLAGGKSAEQFF
TRBV7-3,TRBJ1-1,CASSLFGQTMNTEAFF
TRBV5-1,TRBJ2-7,CASSLGEYEQYF
TRBV29-1,TRBJ2-6,CSVEGGLGSGANVLTF
TRBV10-1,TRBJ2-1,CASSEPGLAGHNEQFF
TRBV15,TRBJ2-1,CATSKAGRTWSNEQFF
TRBV2,TRBJ2-7,CASRTGFLLEQYF
TRBV3-1/TRBV3-2,TRBJ2-3,CASSQVLTSTDTQYF
TRBV27,TRBJ2-2,CASSLSRTPGGGTGELFF
TRBV11-2,TRBJ2-3,CASSLGPLAGGPTDTQYF
TRBV5-5,TRBJ1-4,CASSLWGGGREKLFF
TRBV19,TRBJ2-4,CASTQRHQNIQYF
TRBV7-8,TRBJ1-2,CASSLAGAANYGYTF
TRBV7-8,TRBJ2-2,CASSLGTPNTGELFF
TRBV5-4,TRBJ2-4,CASSLGSDPLAKNIQYF
TRBV11-1,TRBJ1-4,CASSRLHQEGEKLFF
TRBV29-1,TRBJ1-2,CSVNLDRVLTF
TRBV2,TRBJ2-1,CASKAGGPSGEQFF
TRBV7-9,TRBJ2-3,CASSFPGGTDTQYF
TRBV15,TRBJ1-1,CATQTGINTEAFF
TRBV2,TRBJ2-7,CASSEALQGYEQYF
TRBV6-5,TRBJ2-7,CASSSGTSGAKQYF
TRBV27,TRBJ2-1,CASSPRSSGGYNEQFF
TRBV5-1,TRBJ2-2,CASSLELAGGSGELFF
TRBV4-3,TRBJ2-1,CASSQSGTSLDEQFF
TRBV28,TRBJ1-2,CASSSGLHRGYTF
TRBV28,TRBJ2-5,CASSLSPGPQYF
TRBV7-2,TRBJ1-6,CASSSTDYNSPLHF
TRBV18,TRBJ1-2,CASSPGAPSYGYTF
TRBV29-1,TRBJ2-1,CSVVLAADNEQFF
TRBV5-6,TRBJ2-5,CASSHRQHQETQYF